This T cell receptor (beta chain) was identified in a study of shared clonotypes between healthy human individuals. General study findings and limits: When compared with the clonotypes that were shared by all four sorted-subset donors, the non-shared clonotypes turned out to have lower generation probabilities.

Sequencing was performed with immunoSEQ multiplex PCR; in TCRdb, only in-frame clones are kept and a portion is missing. Of 150,000 to 200,000 clones in the sample, roughly 70% are singletons; the top ten hold 10%. Notes on this clone: Its antigen is not identified.

Between the trimmed V and J ends, which lost 4 bases and 5 bases, there was a span of 9 bases. CDR3 length equals 12 residues. Germline loops: CDR1 SGHRS, CDR2 YFSETQ. The chain links TRBV5-1 to TRBJ2-5; D uncertain. The receptor's source is a man aged 25-45 years in good health. Material: memory CD4+ T cells sorted from blood. The subset here: CD45RA-negative fraction. The CDR3 bases are TGCGCCAGCAGCGGTGCGTCGGAGACCCAGTACTTC. Protein sequence: CASSGASETQYF.